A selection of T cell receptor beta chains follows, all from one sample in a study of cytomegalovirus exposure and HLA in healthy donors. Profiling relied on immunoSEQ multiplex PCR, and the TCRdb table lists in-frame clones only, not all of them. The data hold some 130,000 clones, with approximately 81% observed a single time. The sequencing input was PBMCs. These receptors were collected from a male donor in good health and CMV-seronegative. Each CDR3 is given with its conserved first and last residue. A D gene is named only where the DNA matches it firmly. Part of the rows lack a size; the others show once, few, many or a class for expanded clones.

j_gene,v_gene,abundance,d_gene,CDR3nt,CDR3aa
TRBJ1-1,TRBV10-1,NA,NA,TGCGCCAGCAGTGCAGATGGCAGGGGAACTGAAGCTTTCTTT,CASSADGRGTEAFF
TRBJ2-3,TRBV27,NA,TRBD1,TGTGCCAGCAGTTTATGGGCCAGGGGGCTGGATACGCAGTATTTT,CASSLWARGLDTQYF
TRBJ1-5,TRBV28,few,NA,TGTGCCAGCAGTTTATTCGGGGGGGGTGGCAATCAGCCCCAGCATTTT,CASSLFGGGGNQPQHF
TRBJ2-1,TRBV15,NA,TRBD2,TGTGCCACCAGCGGGGAGGCGCTAGCGGGAGGCCCATACAATGAGCAGTTCTTC,CATSGEALAGGPYNEQFF
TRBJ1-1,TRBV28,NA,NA,TGTGCCAGCAGTATCACAGGGAGAACTGAAGCTTTCTTT,CASSITGRTEAFF
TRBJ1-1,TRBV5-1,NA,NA,TGCGCCAGCAGCTTCATTCGCGGGGAAGCTTTCTTT,CASSFIRGEAFF
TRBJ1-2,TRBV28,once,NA,TGTGCCAGCAGTTTTGAGGGGGGGAAGGGAGGCTACACCTTC,CASSFEGGKGGYTF
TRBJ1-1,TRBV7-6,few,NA,TGTGCCAGCAGTGACGGCGGTGAAGCTTTCTTT,CASSDGGEAFF
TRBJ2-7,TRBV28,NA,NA,TGTGCCAGCACCCAATTATACGGGGAGCAGTACTTC,CASTQLYGEQYF
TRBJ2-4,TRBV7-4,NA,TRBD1,TGTGCCAGCAGCTTAGCTTTTGCGGACAGGAAGGTATTGGCCAAAAACATTCAGTACTTC,CASSLAFADRKVLAKNIQYF
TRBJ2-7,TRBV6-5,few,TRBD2,TGTGCCAGCAGTTACAGAGCGGGAGGGCTCGAGCAGTACTTC,CASSYRAGGLEQYF
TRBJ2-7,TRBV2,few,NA,TGTGCCAGCAGAGAGGGTTCCTACGAGCAGTACTTC,CASREGSYEQYF
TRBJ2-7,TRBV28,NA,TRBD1,TGTGCCAGCAGTGGCAGGGGGACCTACGAGCAGTACTTC,CASSGRGTYEQYF
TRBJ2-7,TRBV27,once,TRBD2,TGTGCCAGCAGTTTGAAGGGGACTAGCGGGGGGCACTCCTACGAGCAGTACTTC,CASSLKGTSGGHSYEQYF
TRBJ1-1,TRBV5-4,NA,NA,TGTGCCAGCAGCCAGGGGATGAACACTGAAGCTTTCTTT,CASSQGMNTEAFF
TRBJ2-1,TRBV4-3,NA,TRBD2,TGCGCCAGCAGCCAAGGGGGACTAGCGGGAGCCGACAATGAGCAGTTCTTC,CASSQGGLAGADNEQFF
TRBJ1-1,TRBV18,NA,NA,TGTGCCAGCTCACCACCGTCGGTCATGAACACTGAAGCTTTCTTT,CASSPPSVMNTEAFF
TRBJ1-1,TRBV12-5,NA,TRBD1,TGTGCTAGTGGTAACACAGGGGTCACTGAAGCTTTCTTT,CASGNTGVTEAFF
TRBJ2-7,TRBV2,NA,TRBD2,TGTGCCAGCCTCCGGGGGGGAGTCTACGAGCAGTACTTC,CASLRGGVYEQYF
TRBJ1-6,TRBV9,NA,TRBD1,TGTGCCAGCAGCGGACAGGGTTCCACCCTCCACTTT,CASSGQGSTLHF
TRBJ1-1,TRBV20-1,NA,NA,TGCGGCGGCCGGCAGTATACTGAAGCTTTCTTT,CGGRQYTEAFF
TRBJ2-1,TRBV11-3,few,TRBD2,TGTGCCAGCAGCTTAGCTTTTCACGGGACTACATTTTTCCATGAGCAGTTCTTC,CASSLAFHGTTFFHEQFF
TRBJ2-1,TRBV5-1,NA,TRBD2,TGCGCCAGCAGCCAGAATCCGGGACTAGCGGGAGGGAACAATGAGCAGTTCTTC,CASSQNPGLAGGNNEQFF
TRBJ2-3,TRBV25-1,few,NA,TGTGCCAGCAGTCCAACCAGCGGAAGCACAGATACGCAGTATTTT,CASSPTSGSTDTQYF
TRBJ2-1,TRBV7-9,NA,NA,TGTGCCAGCAGCTTCAACAGGGTCAGCTACAATGAGCAGTTCTTC,CASSFNRVSYNEQFF
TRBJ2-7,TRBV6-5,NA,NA,TGTGCCAGCAGTAATTTCGGGGGTGGGTACGAGCAGTACTTC,CASSNFGGGYEQYF
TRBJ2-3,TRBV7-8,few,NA,TGTGCCAGCAGCTTAGATGGGGCGAGCACAGATACGCAGTATTTT,CASSLDGASTDTQYF
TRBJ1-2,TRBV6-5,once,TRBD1,TGTGCCAGCAGGGGACAGGGGAGGCTTAGGTATGGCTACACCTTC,CASRGQGRLRYGYTF
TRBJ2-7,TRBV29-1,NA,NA,TGCAGCGTTCGGGGTTCCTACGAGCAGTACTTC,CSVRGSYEQYF
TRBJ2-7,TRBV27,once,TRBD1,TGTGCCAGCAGTTTATCTGGGACAGGGGGTATCTACGAGCAGTACTTC,CASSLSGTGGIYEQYF
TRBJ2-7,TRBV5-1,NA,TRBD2,TGCGCCAGCAGCATCGGACTAGCGGACTCCTACGAGCAGTACTTC,CASSIGLADSYEQYF
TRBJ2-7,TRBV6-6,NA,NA,TGTGCCAGCAAGTCTCGGACAGCCTACGAGCAGTACTTC,CASKSRTAYEQYF
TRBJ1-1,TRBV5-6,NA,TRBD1,TGTGCCAGCAGCATTCGTCCGACAGGGGCGCTCGCTGAAGCTTTCTTT,CASSIRPTGALAEAFF
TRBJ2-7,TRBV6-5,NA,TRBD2,TGTGCCAGCACCCTAGCGGGAGGTTCCTACGAGCAGTACTTC,CASTLAGGSYEQYF
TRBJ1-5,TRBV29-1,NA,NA,TGCAGCGTTGTAACCGGGAATCAGCCCCAGCATTTT,CSVVTGNQPQHF
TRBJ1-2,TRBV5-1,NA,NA,TGCGCCAGCAGCTTGGGGGCCCTTAACTATGGCTACACCTTC,CASSLGALNYGYTF
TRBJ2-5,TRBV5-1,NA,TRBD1,TGCGCCAGCAGCCCCAGGACAGGGTCCAGAGATATCCAAGAGACCCAGTACTTC,CASSPRTGSRDIQETQYF
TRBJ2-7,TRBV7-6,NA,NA,TGTGCCAGCAGCTTAAGGGGTTCTGGCGAGCAGTACTTC,CASSLRGSGEQYF
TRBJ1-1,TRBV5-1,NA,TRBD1,TGCGCCAGCAGCTGGGGGGACAGGGGTGGCACTGAAGCTTTCTTT,CASSWGDRGGTEAFF
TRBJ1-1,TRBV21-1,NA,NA,TGTGCCAGCAGCAAGGGGGACAGCGCTTACACTGAAGCTTTCTTT,CASSKGDSAYTEAFF
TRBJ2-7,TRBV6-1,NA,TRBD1,TGTGCCAGCACCGACAGGGCCATTACCTACGAGCAGTACTTC,CASTDRAITYEQYF
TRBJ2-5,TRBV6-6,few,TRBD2,TGTGCCAGCAGTCCACTAGCGGGGGGTAACCAAGAGACCCAGTACTTC,CASSPLAGGNQETQYF
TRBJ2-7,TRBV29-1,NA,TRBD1,TGCAGCGCCCGGGGACAGGCCTACGAGCAGTACTTC,CSARGQAYEQYF
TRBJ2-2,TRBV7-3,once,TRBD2,TGTGCCAGCAGCCCTCGGAAGTTGCCTAGCGGCACCGGGGAGCTGTTTTTT,CASSPRKLPSGTGELFF
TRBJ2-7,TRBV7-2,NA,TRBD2,TGTGCCAGCAGCCCCGGGACTAACTCCTACGAGCAGTACTTC,CASSPGTNSYEQYF
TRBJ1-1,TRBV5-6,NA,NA,TGTGCCAGCAGCTTAGCAGGCTACACTGAAGCTTTCTTT,CASSLAGYTEAFF
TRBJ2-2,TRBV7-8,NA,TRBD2,TGTGCCAGCAGCTTAGCGCTGTCGGGAGGGTACACCGGGGAGCTGTTTTTT,CASSLALSGGYTGELFF
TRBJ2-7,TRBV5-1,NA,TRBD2,TGCGCCAGCAGCTTAGAACCGGGACTAGCGGTTGGGACGGCCTACGAGCAGTACTTC,CASSLEPGLAVGTAYEQYF
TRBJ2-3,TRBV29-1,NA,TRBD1,TGCAGCGTTGCTAGGGACAGCAGCACAGATACGCAGTATTTT,CSVARDSSTDTQYF
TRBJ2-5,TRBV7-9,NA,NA,TGTGCCAGCAGCCTAGGACAGTCTGCGGAGACCCAGTACTTC,CASSLGQSAETQYF
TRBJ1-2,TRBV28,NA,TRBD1,TGTGCCAGCAACCCGGACAGGACGATCTATGGCTACACCTTC,CASNPDRTIYGYTF
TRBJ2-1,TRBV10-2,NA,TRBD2,TGCGCCAGCAGTGCAGCAGGGCTTACCAGCGGGAGTTTCAATGAGCAGTTCTTC,CASSAAGLTSGSFNEQFF
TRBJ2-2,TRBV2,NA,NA,TGTGCCAGCAGTGAAAAGTCCGCGGGCACCGGGGAGCTGTTTTTT,CASSEKSAGTGELFF
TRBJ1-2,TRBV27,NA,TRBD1,TGTGCCGGCAGTTCCCTAGGGGGACAGAGTAACTATGGCTACACCTTC,CAGSSLGGQSNYGYTF
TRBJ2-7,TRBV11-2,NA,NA,TGTGCCAGCAGCTTAGACGGACAGTTTTCCTACGAGCAGTACTTC,CASSLDGQFSYEQYF
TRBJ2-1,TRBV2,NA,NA,TGTGCCAGCAGTGCCGGGCTAGCAGGATTTGAGCAGTTCTTC,CASSAGLAGFEQFF
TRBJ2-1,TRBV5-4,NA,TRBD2,TGTGCCAGCAGCCATAGGGAGCGGGGGGGCCGCAATGAGCAGTTCTTC,CASSHRERGGRNEQFF
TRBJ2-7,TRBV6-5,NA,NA,TGTGCCAGCAGCCTACGGCGACCGGAGGACTACGAGCAGTACTTC,CASSLRRPEDYEQYF
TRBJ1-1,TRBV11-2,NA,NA,TGTGCCAGCAGCTTAAATTCTTTTACAGGGCAGAACACTGAAGCTTTCTTT,CASSLNSFTGQNTEAFF
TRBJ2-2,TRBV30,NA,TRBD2,TGTGCCTGGAGTGGGACTAGATTTGACACCGGGGAGCTGTTTTTT,CAWSGTRFDTGELFF